The 22 T cell receptor beta chains below all came from one sample that was sequenced in a study of blood T cell repertoires in COVID-19 (dated by TCRdb to the early 2020s). The method behind the library was the immunoSEQ multiplex PCR assay. This immuneACCESS table, as held by TCRdb, lists in-frame sequences with V and J called but not all clones. Of the missing ones, under half trace to an unresolved V gene in checked studies; the others have no known cause. Here the sample has 100,000 to 150,000 clones; around 88% occur a single time. Clones ranked in the top ten supply 9% to 12% of the sample. The sample taken for sequencing was peripheral blood. The receptors stem from a man over 45 with acute or convalescent COVID-19.

DNA for the CDR3: TGTGCCAGCGGGCTAGCGGAAGAGACCCAGTACTTC. It codes for CASGLAEETQYF. The V and J genes are TRBV6-5 and TRBJ2-5; 7 bases line up with TRBD2. V dropped 8 bases and J dropped 3; count of bases not matched to a gene: 3. Germline loops: CDR1 MNHEY, CDR2 SVGAGI. The CDR3 runs 12 residues.

This clone was observed a handful of times. Other DNA sequences in this specimen translate into the identical CDR3. The rearrangement joins TRBV9 to TRBJ1-2; a weak D match, TRBD1 (6 bases). V was cut by 0 bases and J by 5 bases, with 11 bases left in between. In germline, CDR1 is SGDLS, CDR2 YYNGEE. The CDR3 consists of 14 residues. In nucleotides, the CDR3 is TGTGCCAGCAGCGTAGGCCAGGGGAGTTATGGCTACACCTTC. This encodes CASSVGQGSYGYTF.

The V and J genes are TRBV7-2 and TRBJ2-3, with D uncertain. CDR1 is SGHTA, CDR2 FQGNSA, per germline. CDR3 length equals 13 residues. Trimming took off 8 bases at V and 1 base at J, with 10 bases between the two ends. CDR3 DNA: TGTGCCAGCCTGCGTAGTGGCACAGATACGCAGTATTTT. As protein: CASLRSGTDTQYF.

CDR3 sequence (DNA): TGTGCCAGCAGCATACGGGACAACCTACTGAGGACCCAGCATTTT. Its protein product is CASSIRDNLLRTQHF. The J gene is TRBJ1-5, the V gene TRBV5-8, with TRBD1 as a possible D gene (6 bases). Trimming stripped 4 bases from V and 11 bases from J, with 22 bases between. Germline CDR1 and CDR2: SGHTS and YDEGEE. The CDR3 consists of 15 residues.

The chain uses TRBV20-1 and TRBJ1-2; TRBD1 aligns across 12 bases. In germline, CDR1 is DFQATT, CDR2 SNEGSKA (reference sequence). The CDR3 covers 16 residues. The V and J ends lost 3 bases and 4 bases, in that order; junction bases with no gene match: 9. CDR3 sequence: CSASMGQGAQGYGYTF. The CDR3 DNA is TGCAGTGCTAGTATGGGACAGGGGGCTCAGGGCTATGGCTACACCTTC.

Only one count was recorded for this clone. This chain connects TRBV28 to TRBJ1-4; D unclear. This CDR3 has 22 residues. Germline V gene lookup returns CDR1 MDHEN and CDR2 SYDVKM. V lost 2 bases and J lost 0, with 28 bases in between. In nucleotides, the CDR3 is TGTGCCAGCAGTTTAACCGAATTGTCCCTTTCGGTTAGAAATGCAACTAATGAAAAACTGTTTTTT. Its translation: CASSLTELSLSVRNATNEKLFF.

The chain uses TRBV19 and TRBJ1-5; D gene ambiguous. Germline V gene sequence: CDR1 LNHDA, CDR2 SQIVND (reference sequence). This CDR3 has 14 residues. The germline V and J ends were trimmed by 7 bases and 0 bases, with 10 bases remaining between them. CDR3 nucleotide sequence: TGTGCCAGTACTCTCGGGAATAGCAATCAGCCCCAGCATTTT. This gives the protein CASTLGNSNQPQHF.

For this clone: The identical CDR3 is also encoded by other nucleotide sequences in the sample. The chain carries TRBV27 and TRBJ2-6; no reliable D call. V was cut by 3 bases and J by 2 bases, with 8 bases left in between. The length of the CDR3 is 15 residues. Germline lookup yields CDR1 MNHEY and CDR2 SMNVEV (reference sequence). The CDR3 loop reads CASSFRTAGANVLTF. CDR3 nucleotides: TGTGCCAGCAGTTTCCGCACAGCTGGGGCCAACGTCCTGACTTTC.

The V call is TRBV9, the J call TRBJ1-1; D is unresolved. The CDR3 has 15 amino acids. Germline values: CDR1 SGDLS, CDR2 YYNGEE. The germline V and J ends were trimmed by 4 bases and 7 bases, with 20 bases remaining between them. As DNA, the CDR3 is TGTGCCAGCAGCCCAGCTCACTGGCGCGGGGATGAAGCTTTCTTT. Protein sequence: CASSPAHWRGDEAFF.

The chain employs TRBV28 and TRBJ2-1; 7 bases map to TRBD1. The CDR3 consists of 14 residues. The V segment lost 8 bases and the J segment 7 bases; nucleotides outside the gene matches: 11. In germline, CDR1 is MDHEN, CDR2 SYDVKM. CDR3 sequence: CASSDRTGLNEQFF. DNA for the CDR3: TGTGCCAGCTCCGATCGGACAGGACTTAATGAGCAGTTCTTC.

The chain joins TRBV5-6 to TRBJ1-2; perhaps TRBD1 as D (5 bases). The CDR3 length is 19 residues. Trimming stripped 0 bases from V and 5 bases from J, with 26 bases between. The V gene's germline CDR1 is SGHDT and CDR2 YYEEEE. The CDR3 spells CASSLVVLRGSTIGYGYTF. As DNA, the CDR3 is TGTGCCAGCAGCTTGGTGGTACTTAGGGGATCTACAATTGGGTATGGCTACACCTTC.

The rearrangement links TRBV18 to TRBJ2-7; possible D gene TRBD1, 6 bases. V was clipped by 0 bases and J by 3 bases, with 21 bases between them. The CDR3 runs to 18 residues. In germline, CDR1 is KGHSH, CDR2 LQKENI. Here the CDR3 reads CASSPPRAGGEGGYEQYF. For the CDR3, the DNA is TGTGCCAGCTCACCACCCCGGGCCGGTGGAGAAGGGGGCTACGAGCAGTACTTC.

The chain links TRBV4-2 to TRBJ1-2, with D maybe TRBD1 (5 bases). The germline gives CDR1 LGHNA, CDR2 YNFKEQ. The CDR3 is made up of 12 amino acids. Between the trimmed V and J ends, which lost 4 bases and 6 bases, there was a span of 9 bases. CDR3 protein: CASSPGGDGYTF. The CDR3 bases are TGTGCCAGCAGCCCCGGGGGTGATGGCTACACCTTC.

This chain uses TRBV11-2 with TRBJ1-2, with D possibly TRBD1 on 5 matching bases. The CDR3 covers 14 residues. V gave up 1 base and J gave up 8 bases, with 14 bases separating them. Germline CDR1 SGHAT, CDR2 FQNNGV. The CDR3 DNA reads TGTGCCAGCAGCTTAGGAAGCAGAGGACAAGGCTACACCTTC. It specifies CASSLGSRGQGYTF.

The gene calls are TRBV5-6 and TRBJ1-1, with 7 bases identical to TRBD1. Germline trimming cut 2 bases from V and 3 bases from J; bases unmatched to any gene: 4. This CDR3 contains 14 residues. Germline assignment: CDR1 SGHDT and CDR2 YYEEEE. In DNA form, the CDR3 reads TGTGCCAGCAGCTTCCCCACAGGGGACACTGAAGCTTTCTTT. It encodes CASSFPTGDTEAFF.

This clone was found a few times. The chain combines TRBV7-8 with TRBJ2-7; a weak D match, TRBD1 (5 bases). V shed 4 bases and J shed 3 bases, with 13 bases lying between them. Germline assignment: CDR1 SGHVS and CDR2 FQNEAQ. The CDR3 length is 14 residues. The CDR3 reads CASSSYDRNYEQYF. In DNA form, the CDR3 reads TGTGCCAGCAGCTCCTACGACAGAAACTACGAGCAGTACTTC.

The CDR3 loop reads CASSFGGSYNSPLHF. CDR3 coding DNA: TGTGCCAGCAGTTTTGGAGGCTCCTATAATTCACCCCTCCACTTT. The chain has TRBV6-5 and TRBJ1-6; D is undetermined. The CDR3 length is 15 residues. Per germline, CDR1 MNHEY and CDR2 SVGAGI. V lost 4 bases to trimming and J lost 0 bases, with 7 bases between them.

The chain combines TRBV12-5 with TRBJ2-5, with 11 bases lining up with TRBD2. CDR1 is LGHNT and CDR2 is FRNRAP in the germline V gene. CDR3 length equals 16 residues. Trimming took 4 bases from V and 2 from J; bases not matched to a gene: 6. Here the CDR3 reads CASGWASGGPQETQYF. The CDR3 DNA reads as TGTGCTAGTGGTTGGGCTAGCGGGGGGCCTCAAGAGACCCAGTACTTC.

This clone turned up a few times. The J gene is TRBJ1-2, the V gene TRBV7-8; D is uncertain. The germline gives CDR1 SGHVS, CDR2 FQNEAQ. The V gene lost 5 bases and the J gene lost 4 bases, with 8 bases spanning the gap. The CDR3 totals 12 residues. The CDR3 here is CASSPYSYGYTF. The CDR3 DNA follows: TGTGCCAGCAGCCCGTACAGCTATGGCTACACCTTC.

This clone occurred once. The rearrangement joins TRBV5-1 to TRBJ2-1, with TRBD2 matching 9 bases. J was trimmed by 4 bases and V by 1 base; bases with no gene match: 6. The germline CDR1 and CDR2 sequences are SGHRS and YFSETQ. The length of the CDR3 is 16 residues. CDR3 region: CASSLSGTSLYNEQFF. As DNA, the CDR3 is TGCGCCAGCAGCTTGAGTGGGACTAGCCTTTACAATGAGCAGTTCTTC.

The genes are TRBV6-5 and TRBJ1-2; D may be TRBD1 (5 bases). The V gene lost 6 bases and the J gene lost 6 bases, with 17 bases spanning the gap. CDR3 length: 14 residues. Germline CDR1 and CDR2: MNHEY and SVGAGI. The CDR3 sequence is CASSYGAGRDGYTF. The CDR3 DNA follows: TGTGCCAGCAGCTACGGGGCAGGGAGGGATGGCTACACCTTC.

In this sample, this clone turned up once. The gene calls are TRBV11-2 and TRBJ2-5; TRBD2 agrees at 14 bases. The CDR3 loop spans 16 amino acids. With V trimmed by 4 bases and J by 5 bases, 6 bases remained unmatched. Germline loops: CDR1 SGHAT, CDR2 FQNNGV. The CDR3: CASSSGTSGRGETQYF. The CDR3 DNA follows: TGTGCCAGCAGCTCCGGGACTAGCGGGAGAGGGGAGACCCAGTACTTC.